This entry is about one TCR beta chain. This clone was seen only once. There is no known antigen for this receptor. Per-base qualities were not stored, and no clone one base away is much larger. The immunoSEQ Assay, a bias-controlled multiplex PCR, was used to amplify TCRbeta CDR3 regions from genomic DNA. Concerning the study's data processing: The number of nucleated cells in each sample was estimated from the amplification of reference gene primers within the assay. Sequence reads were collapsed and filtered to measure the absolute abundance of every unique TCRbeta CDR3 rearrangement. For each sample, productive Simpson clonality was calculated as the square root of Simpson's diversity index across productive rearrangements. TCRdb took this table from immuneACCESS and kept in-frame rearrangements with V and J called. Such tables lack part of the clones; where checked against another copy, unresolved V genes explain under half of the gap, and the rest is unexplained. For V, J and clone size, that table is used; D and trimming come from the DNA. The sample records some 70,000 clones, around 87% of which are singletons. The ten largest clones capture 15% to 20% of the sample.

At one collaborating source in Seattle, patients were enrolled during active infection and were followed longitudinally through the course of disease. Whole blood was collected in K2EDTA tubes by collaborating institutions according to the institutions' own protocols. For TCRbeta analysis, collaborator samples were shipped as frozen whole blood, as isolated PBMCs, or as DNA extracted from either sample type. This sample is part of a study of blood T cell repertoires in COVID-19 (dated by TCRdb to the early 2020s). About the full investigation: Collaborator samples came from the United States, Italy and Spain and covered acute and convalescent phases of COVID-19. The material from the prospective study consisted of cDNA or gDNA derived from T cells, B-cell-depleted T cells, or PBMCs. Subjects who had been exposed to COVID-19, were actively infected with it, or had recovered from it provided the deeply sampled blood TCRbeta repertoires that made up the dataset. The repertoires were released in a freely available public database intended as a resource for research on the immune response to SARS-CoV-2. The samples were drawn from two sources: the first 160 participants of the ongoing ImmuneRACE study, and some 1,300 subjects contributed by 6 global collaborators. Nearly every sample came with metadata listing a de-identified subject ID, COVID-19 status, age in years and sex. Where HLA class I and class II types were available, the types were taken from metadata supplied by the sample provider, not from assay-based typing. What the research found in general, with its limitations: The quantity of clinical and demographic metadata differed by source and by participant and was supplied without curation.

From the cysteine through the phenylalanine, the CDR3 covers 16 amino acids. CDR3 DNA is the only sequence kept; it has 48 bases, read in frame from the first base. V is cut back by 4 bases and J by 0 bases, with 10 bases in the junction unmatched. The germline V gene supplies CDR1 SGHRS and CDR2 YFSETQ. The chain uses TRBV5-1 and TRBJ2-7; TRBD2 lines up with 7 middle nucleotides. The TCR originated in a man aged 40-49 years with COVID-19, enrolled during active disease. The sample taken for sequencing was peripheral blood. The nucleotides are TGCGCCAGCAGCCTATCGGGGGGACTTAGCTCCTACGAGCAGTACTTC. It translates to CASSLSGGLSSYEQYF.